A single sample gave rise to the 14 T cell receptor beta chains below, sequenced in a study of blood T cell repertoires in COVID-19. Only in-frame clones appear in the TCRdb table, and some are missing; sequencing was by immunoSEQ multiplex PCR. The sample contains approximately 150,000 clones, under 90% of which appear only once. Sequencing was done on a sample of peripheral blood. These receptors came from a woman older than 75 with acute or convalescent COVID-19.

V and J are TRBV7-2 and TRBJ2-6; D perhaps matches TRBD2 (6 bases). The CDR3 is 15 amino acids. Germline V CDR1 and CDR2: SGHTA, FQGNSA. With 6 bases removed from V and 0 bases from J, the gap between germline ends came to 9 bases. This chain's CDR3 is CASRPGGSGANVLTF. As DNA, the CDR3 is TGTGCCAGCAGACCCGGGGGCTCTGGGGCCAACGTCCTGACTTTC.

This sequence joins TRBV9 and TRBJ2-1; D gene ambiguous. V gave up 0 bases and J gave up 6 bases, with 19 bases separating them. CDR3 length: 17 amino acids. Germline V gene data show CDR1 as SGDLS and CDR2 as YYNGEE. DNA for the CDR3: TGTGCCAGCAGCGTAGAAGATAGCTGGCTACCGATCAATGAGCAGTTCTTC. Its translation is CASSVEDSWLPINEQFF.

This clone appeared once. This chain joins TRBV24-1 and TRBJ2-1, with TRBD2 identical over 8 bases. V lost 7 bases and J lost 4; bases outside the gene matches: 8. CDR1 and CDR2 from the germline V gene are KGHDR and SFDVKD. The CDR3 runs 15 residues. CDR3 region: CATRESGGQYNEQFF. In DNA, the CDR3 is TGTGCCACCAGGGAAAGCGGGGGCCAATACAATGAGCAGTTCTTC.

The genes are TRBV30 and TRBJ2-1; TRBD2 agrees at 13 bases. V lost 5 bases to trimming and J lost 5 bases; unmatched junction nucleotides: 18. Germline CDR1 is GTSNPN and CDR2 is SVGIG (reference sequence). This CDR3 has 19 amino acids. CDR3 sequence reads: CAWGKQTGTSGIFNNEQFF. In DNA form, the CDR3 reads TGTGCCTGGGGCAAGCAAACCGGGACTAGCGGGATTTTTAACAATGAGCAGTTCTTC. The full variable domain, with the rest looked up from reference TRBV30 and TRBJ2-1, is SQTIHQWPATLVQPVGSPLSLECTVEGTSNPNLYWYRQAAGRGLQLLFYSVGIGQISSEVPQNLSASRPQDRQFILSSKKLLLSDSGFYLCAWGKQTGTSGIFNNEQFFGPGTRLTVL.

The chain carries TRBV7-8 and TRBJ2-1; 12 nucleotides agree with TRBD2. Germline lookup yields CDR1 SGHVS and CDR2 FQNEAQ. The CDR3 has 18 residues. J was trimmed by 0 bases and V by 1 base; bases with no gene match: 4. CDR3 in amino acids: CASSLGLAGESSYNEQFF. Here the CDR3 DNA reads TGTGCCAGCAGCTTAGGACTAGCGGGGGAGAGCTCCTACAATGAGCAGTTCTTC. The whole variable domain, remainder taken from reference TRBV7-8 and TRBJ2-1, is GAGVSQSPRYKVAKRGQDVALRCDPISGHVSLFWYQQALGQGPEFLTYFQNEAQLDKSGLPSDRFFAERPEGSVSTLKIQRTQQEDSAVYLCASSLGLAGESSYNEQFFGPGTRLTVL.

The gene calls are TRBV6-5 and TRBJ1-3; 10 bases fit TRBD1. Germline V gene sequence: CDR1 MNHEY, CDR2 SVGAGI. V lost 6 bases and J lost 4; bases outside the gene matches: 6. The CDR3 is 15 amino acids. The CDR3 coding sequence is TGTGCCAGCAGCTATGACAGGGGGCCAGGAAACACCATATATTTT. This gives the protein CASSYDRGPGNTIYF.

This rearrangement joins TRBV29-1 to TRBJ1-1, with 8 bases aligning to TRBD1. Germline values: CDR1 SQVTM, CDR2 ANQGSEA. The length of the CDR3 is 12 residues. The V segment lost 6 bases and the J segment 4 bases; nucleotides outside the gene matches: 4. The DNA for the CDR3 is TGCAGCGTAGGAACAGGGGGCACTGAAGCTTTCTTT. This sequence encodes CSVGTGGTEAFF. The full variable domain, in which reference TRBV29-1 and TRBJ1-1 provide the parts outside the CDR3, is SAVISQKPSRDICQRGTSLTIQCQVDSQVTMMFWYRQQPGQSLTLIATANQGSEATYESGFVIDKFPISRPNLTFSTLTVSNMSPEDSSIYLCSVGTGGTEAFFGQGTRLTVV.

The V call is TRBV28, the J call TRBJ1-6; D call uncertain. CDR1 is MDHEN, CDR2 SYDVKM, per germline. The germline V and J ends were trimmed by 2 bases and 7 bases, with 6 bases remaining between them. The CDR3 consists of 13 residues. The CDR3 DNA reads as TGTGCCAGCAGTTTAGACGGGAATTCACCCCTCCACTTT. It translates to CASSLDGNSPLHF.

The genes are TRBV7-6 and TRBJ1-1; TRBD1 matches 9 bases. Trimming cost V 0 bases and J 5 bases; bases outside gene matches: 4. The CDR3 contains 15 residues. Germline assignment: CDR1 SGHVS and CDR2 FNYEAQ. In DNA, the CDR3 is TGTGCCAGCAGCTTAGCCGACAGGGGGGGGACTGAAGCTTTCTTT. This sequence encodes CASSLADRGGTEAFF. The variable domain in full, completed from reference TRBV7-6 and TRBJ1-1, reads GAGVSQSPRYKVTKRGQDVALRCDPISGHVSLYWYRQALGQGPEFLTYFNYEAQQDKSGLPNDRFSAERPEGSISTLTIQRTEQRDSAMYRCASSLADRGGTEAFFGQGTRLTVV.

The genes are TRBV10-3 and TRBJ2-2, with TRBD2 identical over 9 bases. Germline V lookup: CDR1 ENHRY, CDR2 SYGVKD. After removal of 9 bases from V and 6 bases from J, the junction contained 8 bases not matched to a gene. The CDR3 is 14 amino acids. CDR3 protein: CAINEGGGAGELFF. The CDR3 DNA reads TGTGCCATTAACGAGGGCGGGGGGGCCGGGGAGCTGTTTTTT.

The chain has TRBV25-1 and TRBJ2-3; 7 bases align to TRBD1. Germline V gene lookup returns CDR1 MGHDK and CDR2 SYGVNS. The CDR3 consists of 15 residues. Trimming took 5 bases from V and 2 from J; bases not matched to a gene: 7. CDR3 protein: CASSTWTGPTDTQYF. The CDR3 DNA follows: TGTGCCAGCAGTACCTGGACAGGACCCACAGATACGCAGTATTTT. Full variable domain (rest looked up from reference TRBV25-1 and TRBJ2-3): EADIYQTPRYLVIGTGKKITLECSQTMGHDKMYWYQQDPGMELHLIHYSYGVNSTEKGDLSSESTVSRIRTEHFPLTLESARPSHTSQYLCASSTWTGPTDTQYFGPGTRLTVL.

The rearrangement uses TRBV5-1 and TRBJ2-7; 11 bases are a match to TRBD1. Germline lookup yields CDR1 SGHRS and CDR2 YFSETQ. The ends lost 5 bases at V and 3 bases at J; junction bases unmatched: 7. CDR3 size: 15 residues. In nucleotides, the CDR3 is TGCGCCAGCAGGTCCAGGACAGGGGGCGACTACGAGCAGTACTTC. Its protein is CASRSRTGGDYEQYF.

This clone was detected only once. The chain links TRBV7-2 to TRBJ1-5, with TRBD1 as a possible D gene (6 bases). This CDR3 has 15 residues. Looked up from germline, CDR1 is SGHTA and CDR2 is FQGNSA. V was trimmed by 3 bases and J by 0 bases, leaving 9 bases between them. CDR3 amino acids: CASSFWGLSNQPQHF. Here the CDR3 DNA reads TGTGCCAGCAGCTTTTGGGGGCTTAGCAATCAGCCCCAGCATTTT.

The rearrangement uses TRBV19 and TRBJ1-5, with D perhaps matching TRBD1 (6 bases). CDR1 LNHDA and CDR2 SQIVND come from the germline V gene (reference sequence). The CDR3 spans 13 residues. Trimming took 7 bases from V and 3 from J, leaving 10 bases between them. The CDR3 region has the DNA TGTGCCAGTAACAGGGTCCACAATCAGCCCCAGCATTTT. Amino acid sequence: CASNRVHNQPQHF.